These T cell receptor beta chains were read from a single sample in a study of T cells in Graves' hyperthyroidism and ophthalmopathy. TCRdb fed the multiplex PCR reads into MiXCR, producing one record per CDR3 protein. This table holds 550,000 to 650,000 distinct CDR3 sequences, more than 11% found once. The sample consisted of blood. These receptors came from a woman aged 25 to 39 with Graves' hyperthyroidism that later progressed to Graves' ophthalmopathy. The CDR3 runs from the conserved cysteine through the conserved F or W. The order of the fields is V gene, clone size, D gene, J gene, CDR3 DNA, CDR3 protein. A D gene is named only where the DNA matches it firmly. Part of the rows lack a size; the others show once, few, many or a class for expanded clones.

>TRBV7-9|few|TRBD2|TRBJ2-4
TGTGCCAGTTCGGGGGGGGGCAAAAACATTCAGTACTTC
CASSGGGKNIQYF
>TRBV6-6|many|NA|TRBJ1-2
TGTGCCAGCAGTTACGCCGGGTATTCTTATGGCTACACCTTC
CASSYAGYSYGYTF
>TRBV7-2|many|NA|TRBJ1-2
TGTGCCAGCAGCTTGGGCCCCCGACTTTATGGCTACACCTTC
CASSLGPRLYGYTF
>TRBV7-2|many|NA|TRBJ1-5
TGTGCCAGCAGCTTCAACCGGGGCGAACCCCAGCATTTT
CASSFNRGEPQHF
>TRBV28|many|TRBD1|TRBJ1-6
TGTGCCAGCAGTATGGGACAGGGGGCCTATAATTCACCCCTCCACTTT
CASSMGQGAYNSPLHF
>TRBV19|NA|NA|TRBJ1-2
TGTGCCAGTAGTATAAACCGGGGGCGGTCTGGCTACACCTTC
CASSINRGRSGYTF
>TRBV19|many|NA|TRBJ1-3
TGTGCCAGTAGTATGGGGCTGCCCGAGGCTGGAAACACCATATATTTT
CASSMGLPEAGNTIYF
>TRBV4-1|NA|TRBD2|TRBJ2-3
TGCGCCAGCAGCCAAGAGGCTAGCGGGGACACAGATACGCAGTATTTT
CASSQEASGDTDTQYF
>TRBV30|many|NA|TRBJ2-2
TGTGCCTGGAGTGTACTCAGAGAAGCCGGGGAGCTGTTTTTT
CAWSVLREAGELFF
>TRBV28|many|NA|TRBJ1-6
TGTGCCAGCAGGGACACATATAATTCACCCCTCCACTTT
CASRDTYNSPLHF
>TRBV27|many|NA|TRBJ1-1
TGTGCCAGCAGGGGGATGGGGCCAATGGGTACGGACACTGAAGCTTTCTTT
CASRGMGPMGTDTEAFF
>TRBV28|many|TRBD1|TRBJ1-1
TGTGCCAGCAGTGTTTTGGGACAGGGGAACACTGAAGCTTTCTTT
CASSVLGQGNTEAFF
>TRBV7-6|NA|NA|TRBJ2-5
TGTGCCAGCAGCCCCCAGTGGGAAACTAGCAAGGCCCAGGCCCAGTACTTC
CASSPQWETSKAQAQYF
>TRBV20-1|many|NA|TRBJ1-1
TGCAGTGCTAGTCCGGGGGCACAGAACACTGAAGCTTTCTTT
CSASPGAQNTEAFF
>TRBV29-1|NA|NA|TRBJ2-1
TGCAGCGTTCTAGCCCTCGGGGCGGAGCAGTTCTTC
CSVLALGAEQFF
>TRBV6-2/TRBV6-3|many|TRBD1|TRBJ1-2
TGTGCCAGCAGAAGCGGACAGGGGGACTATGGCTACACCTTC
CASRSGQGDYGYTF
>TRBV6-1|few|NA|TRBJ1-3
TGTGCCAGCAGTCAACTTCGGGGGGTATCCTCTGGAAACACCATATATTTT
CASSQLRGVSSGNTIYF
>TRBV28|many|NA|TRBJ1-6
TGTGCCAGCAGTTTACCGGGGAATTCACCCCTCCACTTT
CASSLPGNSPLHF
>TRBV20-1|NA|NA|TRBJ2-5
TGCAGTGCGTGCCGAGGGGAAGAAGGAGAGACCCAGTACTTC
CSACRGEEGETQYF
>TRBV7-9|many|NA|TRBJ2-5
TGTGCCAGCAGCTGGGGAGTAGACCAAGAGACCCAGTACTTC
CASSWGVDQETQYF
>TRBV28|many|NA|TRBJ2-7
TGTGCCAGCAGTTACGGGTTAGGGGGCTACGAGCAGTACTTC
CASSYGLGGYEQYF
>TRBV12-3/TRBV12-4|many|TRBD1|TRBJ1-1
TGTGCCAGCAGTTTACAGGGGGCAAGGACTGAAGCTTTCTTT
CASSLQGARTEAFF
>TRBV20-1|many|TRBD2|TRBJ2-2
TGCAGTGCTCCACGGACTAGCGGGACTTACCAACCTAACGGGGAGCTGTTTTTT
CSAPRTSGTYQPNGELFF
>TRBV7-2|many|NA|TRBJ2-1
TGTGCCAGCAGCTCGGGTTACGGCGGGAATGAGCAGTTCTTC
CASSSGYGGNEQFF
>TRBV28|many|NA|TRBJ2-1
TGTGCCAGCAGTCTCCCCATATTGACGGGCAATGAGCAGTTCTTC
CASSLPILTGNEQFF
>TRBV5-1|many|NA|TRBJ1-1
TGCGCCAGCAGCACCTACACCGGGGACACTGAAGCTTTCTTT
CASSTYTGDTEAFF
>TRBV29-1|many|TRBD1|TRBJ2-2
TGCAGCGTTGACCAGGGGGCTAACGGGGAGCTGTTTTTT
CSVDQGANGELFF
>TRBV5-8|many|TRBD1|TRBJ2-7
TGTGCCAGCAGCCGTCGACAGGGGGCGGAAAACGAGCAGTACTTC
CASSRRQGAENEQYF
>TRBV5-1|NA|TRBD1|TRBJ2-2
TGCGCCAGCAGCGGACAGGGTCTGGGCGGGGAGCTGTTTTTT
CASSGQGLGGELFF
>TRBV30|few|TRBD2|TRBJ2-5
TGTGCCTGGAGTGCGACTAGCGGCCAAGAGACCCAGTACTTC
CAWSATSGQETQYF
>TRBV12-3/TRBV12-4|many|NA|TRBJ2-5
TGTGCCAGCCTAAACCAGGGACGAGAGACCCAGTACTTC
CASLNQGRETQYF
>TRBV19|many|NA|TRBJ1-1
TGTGCCAGTAACGGGATCGTGAACACTGAAGCTTTCTTT
CASNGIVNTEAFF
>TRBV30|many|TRBD1|TRBJ1-1
TGTGCCTGGAGTGGGACAGGAGGAGGGATCGCTGAAGCTTTCTTT
CAWSGTGGGIAEAFF
>TRBV5-1|many|NA|TRBJ1-4
TGCGCCAGCAGCCAGTTGGGTGAAAAACTGTTTTTT
CASSQLGEKLFF
>TRBV6-5|NA|TRBD2|TRBJ2-1
TGTGCCAGCAGTTCCCCCTTCGGGGCGGGAGGTTCCAATGAGCAGTTCTTC
CASSSPFGAGGSNEQFF
>TRBV3-1|NA|NA|TRBJ2-1
TGTGCCAGCAGCCAACTTACAGGGAGGGGATCCTACAATGAGCAGTTCTTC
CASSQLTGRGSYNEQFF
>TRBV30|many|NA|TRBJ1-5
TGTGCCTGGAGTGTACAGCATAATCAGCCCCAGCATTTT
CAWSVQHNQPQHF
>TRBV28|many|TRBD2|TRBJ2-5
TGTGCCAGCAGTTTTCACACAGCGGGAATGGGAGAGACCCAGTACTTC
CASSFHTAGMGETQYF
>TRBV11-2|many|NA|TRBJ2-1
TGTGCCAGCAGCTTGCTCGCGACAGGCGCTGAGCAGTTCTTC
CASSLLATGAEQFF
>TRBV2|many|NA|TRBJ1-2
TGTGCCAGCACTCTTCTCTATTATGGCTACACCTTC
CASTLLYYGYTF
>TRBV18|many|NA|TRBJ1-1
TGTGCCAGCTCACCAAAGGCAGGGCCGAACACTGAAGCTTTCTTT
CASSPKAGPNTEAFF
>TRBV7-9|many|NA|TRBJ1-2
TGTGCCAGCAGTCCCGGGGGGGCGCCGGGCTACACCTTC
CASSPGGAPGYTF
>TRBV18|many|NA|TRBJ2-1
TGTGCCAGCTCACCACTCTTGGTAGCGGCCTCCAATGAGCAGTTCTTC
CASSPLLVAASNEQFF
>TRBV6-5|NA|TRBD1|TRBJ2-7
TGTGCCAGCAGTTTCCCTTACAGGGGGCCGACCTACGAGCAGTACTTC
CASSFPYRGPTYEQYF
>TRBV28|many|NA|TRBJ2-7
TGTGCCAGCACCAGGAATTCAGGGTACGAGCAGTACTTC
CASTRNSGYEQYF
>TRBV24-1|NA|NA|TRBJ2-6
TGTGCCACCAGTGACGACCGGGGGGGGGCCAACGTCCTGACTTTC
CATSDDRGGANVLTF
>TRBV28|many|TRBD2|TRBJ2-1
TGTGCCAGCAGTAGGGCAGCTAGCGGTAATGAGCAGTTCTTC
CASSRAASGNEQFF
>TRBV28|many|NA|TRBJ2-4
TGTGCCAGCAGTACCCCGGGGGCCATGGCCAAAAACATTCAGTACTTC
CASSTPGAMAKNIQYF
>TRBV27|many|TRBD1|TRBJ2-3
TGTGCCAGCAGTCTCGCCGGGACAGGGGCAGATACGCAGTATTTT
CASSLAGTGADTQYF
>TRBV4-3|few|NA|TRBJ2-1
TGCGCCAGCAGCCAAGAAACACCCAACTACAATGAGCAGTTCTTC
CASSQETPNYNEQFF
>TRBV20-1|many|TRBD2|TRBJ2-7
TGCAGTGCTTTGCCCCGGGTAGTTTCTAGCGGGTGGTACGAGCAGTACTTC
CSALPRVVSSGWYEQYF
>TRBV25-1|NA|TRBD1|TRBJ1-6
TGTGCCAGCAGTGAACTCCCCGACGCAGGGGGAAATTCACCCCTCCACTTT
CASSELPDAGGNSPLHF